This T cell receptor beta chain was recorded in a study of CD8 T cells in ankylosing spondylitis. Overall study results and limits: Earlier authors reported some of these motif variants in reactive arthritis synovial fluid and blood. There was a TCR beta motif, made of eight highly homologous variants, that appeared characteristic of ankylosing spondylitis blood. Significant enrichment of disease-linked clones was reportedly seen in matched ankylosing spondylitis synovial fluid.

The CDR3 runs to 16 residues. The germline V and J ends were trimmed by 2 bases and 2 bases, with 12 bases remaining between them. Germline V gene sequence: CDR1 MGHDK, CDR2 SYGVNS. With regard to this clonotype: Its specificity is not known.

One entry per CDR3 protein results from TCRdb running MiXCR on the 5' RACE reads. The data hold 250,000 to 350,000 distinct CDR3 sequences, with less than 10% observed a single time. The chain is built from TRBV25-1 and TRBJ2-2; D may be TRBD1 (5 bases). Material: blood, either unsorted or a sorted T cell fraction (not recorded which). The source of this sequence is a male donor with ankylosing spondylitis. In nucleotides, the CDR3 is TGTGCCAGCAGTGAAGGGGCAGTCATTAACACCGGGGAGCTGTTTTTT. It codes for CASSEGAVINTGELFF.